This T cell receptor (beta chain) appears in the sequencing data of a study of cytomegalovirus exposure and HLA in healthy donors (dated by TCRdb to the late 2010s). About the full investigation: In an earlier analysis of under 600 of the donors, 276 Gb of sequence data and 100 million or so unique TCR beta sequences from 150 million to 200 million T cells were reported. A separate validation cohort of 100 to 150 different subjects was used in addition to the roughly 620-subject first cohort. An early release covering 550 to 700 HLA-typed donors comprised about 290 gigabases of sequencing data and tens of millions of unique TCR sequences. Among about 360 genotyped donors of the cohort, an average of 235,054 unique TCR beta nucleotide sequences were sequenced per donor, roughly a sixth of them non-productive. Of the 398 genotyped donors, 65% to 90% were placed in the genetic ancestry cluster associated with self-reported Caucasian donors. In the later analysis, no new phenotypic data were used to find candidate immune exposures; instead, reliance was placed on TCR beta sequences and their occurrence across donors. Several DR-DQ haplotypes were handled as single units for association and clustering because linkage in the cohort was strong. To study patterns of TCR occurrence, a later analysis re-analyzed previously published TCR beta repertoires from several hundred donors and added high-resolution HLA genotyping. Typing coverage varied by locus: 629-630 donors for A, B, C, DRB1 and DQB1; approximately 500 for DQA1; over 600 for DPA1; more than 450 for DPB1. In an earlier analysis of 550 to 700 of the donors, high-throughput TCR beta sequencing was used to judge whether each TCR beta V gene segment behaved as functional or pseudogenic. Alongside the repertoire data, information on donor age, sex, ethnicity and CMV serostatus was compiled. Class I and class II HLA loci were covered by the typing at four-digit resolution. The study used immunosequencing to profile the T cell repertoires of approximately 630 subjects and linked those repertoires to cytomegalovirus serostatus. In a later genetic analysis, genome-wide SNP genotypes for about three fifths of the roughly 670 donors were used, and that subset was treated as a discovery cohort. High-throughput TCR immunosequencing, statistical association of individual TCRs with disease status, and machine learning were combined to predict cytomegalovirus infection status. All discovery cohort repertoires had been generated on a single sequencing platform. The study aimed to test whether cataloging public T cell receptors could reveal signatures of past pathogen exposure. Results the study describes overall, beyond this receptor: The classifier was reported to diagnose cytomegalovirus status with high specificity and sensitivity in both the original cohort and the validation cohort. The only immune exposure information available for the cohort was CMV serostatus. Correlated functional status among segregating V segments might be attributable to linkage disequilibrium, but an unknown experimental factor could not be ruled out. A later analysis found that HLA-associated TCR beta chains were more clonally expanded and had lower generation probabilities than equally common non-associated chains. In a later analysis, several top co-occurrence clusters were reported to appear linked to parvovirus B19, influenza, CMV and Epstein-Barr virus. Because counts were too low, about 15 rarely observed V segments, including chromosome 9 orphons, were left out of the earlier analysis of 587 of the donors. A cluster of highly shared sequence variants was judged likely to represent a technical artifact of the sequencing pipeline. In the study, roughly 160 TCR beta chains were listed as associated with cytomegalovirus. A later analysis found that TCR association rates varied across HLA loci, with DRB1 alleles showing the most associated TCRs and HLA-C alleles the fewest. Broadly in line with IMGT annotations, most TCR beta V segments showed up in productive rearrangements about 87% or about 30% of the time in an earlier analysis of 587 of the donors. Roughly uniform sequencing depth across donors was assumed in presence/absence analyses, although this assumption may not hold. Because some donors lacked HLA typing at each locus, the association tests relied only on the typed subset. A later analysis found that most CMV-associated TCR beta chains appeared HLA-restricted, with HLA associations seemingly driven largely by CMV exposure. According to a later genetic analysis, donors in an Asian-associated ancestry cluster had fewer N-insertions in productive TCRs than the approximately 700-donor mean. When HLA alleles, especially DR and DQ, strongly co-occurred, TCR associations were difficult to assign to individual alleles. Most TCR sequences were seen in very few donors, while some public TCRs were found in many individuals. A later genetic analysis associated a missense DCLRE1C variant with V-gene and J-gene trimming of TCR beta chains, and an independent cohort replicated the association. The authors suggested that the approach could potentially be extended to other disease states and immunological phenotypes. In vitro tests confirmed that three of the cytomegalovirus-associated TCR beta chains recognize cytomegalovirus antigens. A further reported finding was that TCR beta sequences accurately predicted the HLA-A and HLA-B alleles for most subjects in the first cohort. This cohort had only TCR beta chains sequenced, and the lack of alpha or paired-chain data limited which features could be detected. A later analysis associated 16,951 TCR beta sequences with specific HLA alleles at a false discovery rate of 0.05. Some IMGT-functional V segments, including TRBV6-2 and TRBV6-3, could not be told apart with the 87-base-pair reads, so those segments were excluded.

The germline V gene provides CDR1 SNHLY and CDR2 FYNNEI. The V and J ends are trimmed by 2 bases and 15 bases, leaving 21 bases between them. The CDR3 contains 14 residues, cysteine and phenylalanine counted. Kept here is only the CDR3 DNA, which spans 42 bases and is read in frame from base 1. Libraries were prepared through the immunoSEQ multiplex PCR assay. The multiplex PCR relied on a mix of 60 forward primers for TCR Vbeta segments and 13 reverse primers for TCR Jbeta segments. The CDR3 region of rearranged TCR beta genes was amplified from genomic DNA with a multiplex PCR assay. The Illumina HiSeq System was used to sequence the amplified TCR beta libraries as 87-base-pair reads. Concerning the study's data processing: A later analysis counted approximately 74 million unique TCR beta chains across the 550 to 700 repertoires, and 9 million to 14 million of these chains were shared by at least two donors. Raw reads were error-corrected and collapsed into unique sequences by a nearest-neighbor algorithm in which closely related sequences were merged to remove PCR and sequencing errors. Alignment of CDR3 sequences to IMGT reference sequences was used to assign V, D and J gene segments. For a sequence to be retained, a match of at least six nucleotides to both a V gene segment and a J gene segment was required. Rearrangements were classified as productive when the CDR3 lacked stop codons and remained in frame with V and J, and all other rearrangements were classified as non-productive. CDR3 was defined according to IMGT convention as the region running from the second conserved V-encoded cysteine to the conserved J-encoded phenylalanine. Sequences without an unambiguous match to a single V gene segment were excluded from the earlier analysis of a few hundred of the donors. An earlier analysis of 587 of the donors classified V segments as functional when productive rearrangements were above 56.7% and as segregating when the standard deviation between donors was above 5%. A statistical classification framework was built for diagnosing cytomegalovirus status from the catalog of TCR beta chain sequences. V and J gene assignment, in a later analysis, came from comparing TCR nucleotide sequences with IMGT/GENE-DB human TR gene sequences. The TCRdist pipeline was used in a later analysis to assign CDR3 sequences and most-parsimonious VDJ recombination scenarios. In a later analysis, every TCR beta chain was defined by the combination of its CDR3 amino acid sequence and its V-gene family, and reads without a unique V-gene family were dropped. As a way to deal with suspected cross-contamination and a sequencing artifact, a later analysis dropped 640 or so nucleotide sequences that were highly shared and had low generation probability. A later analysis calculated a clonal expansion index for each public chain from normalized within-repertoire ranks of inferred template counts. In a later analysis, generation probabilities were computed using a VDJ recombination model fitted to out-of-frame rearrangements, and the results were checked against IGoR. In a later analysis, TCR-TCR, TCR-HLA and TCR-CMV co-occurrence was scored with hypergeometric tests, and a repertoire-size bias correction was applied to TCR pairs. False discovery rates were estimated in a later analysis by permuting HLA or CMV assignments 20 times. In a later analysis, co-occurring TCRs were grouped using DBSCAN, with TCRdist sequence similarity added in when clustering inside HLA-allele-positive subsets. Repertoires with fewer than 30,000 or more than 120,000 public chains, plus five repertoires with anomalous nucleotide sharing, were excluded from co-occurrence clustering. TCRdb took this table from immuneACCESS and kept in-frame rearrangements with V and J called. Such tables lack part of the clones; where checked against another copy, unresolved V genes explain under half of the gap, and the rest is unexplained. V, J and clone size are those of that table, while D and trimming were read from the DNA. A total of roughly 160,000 clones appear in this sample, roughly 85% of them only once. The biggest ten clones account for roughly 2% of the sample.

The cohort was made up of about 670 healthy bone marrow donors. All cohort members were sampled while nominally healthy, although unrecorded immune exposures were likely present. The donor tested CMV seronegative, placing the donor among the 350 to 400 seronegative members of the cohort. A peripheral blood sample was provided by each donor, and peripheral blood mononuclear cells were used for TCR beta sequencing. The Qiagen DNeasy Blood Extraction Kit was used to extract genomic DNA from the blood cell samples. Note on this clone: What this receptor recognizes is not known. Base qualities were left out, and no much larger clone turns up one base away.

The receptor's source is a man aged 35-49 years in good health and CMV-seronegative. Recombination linked TRBV2 to TRBJ2-3, and TRBD2 may be the D gene, going by 6 matching bases. Sequenced: PBMCs. Here is the DNA: TGTGCCAGCAGTGAATTTAATTTTCGGCGGGGTGAATATTTT. This codes for CASSEFNFRRGEYF.